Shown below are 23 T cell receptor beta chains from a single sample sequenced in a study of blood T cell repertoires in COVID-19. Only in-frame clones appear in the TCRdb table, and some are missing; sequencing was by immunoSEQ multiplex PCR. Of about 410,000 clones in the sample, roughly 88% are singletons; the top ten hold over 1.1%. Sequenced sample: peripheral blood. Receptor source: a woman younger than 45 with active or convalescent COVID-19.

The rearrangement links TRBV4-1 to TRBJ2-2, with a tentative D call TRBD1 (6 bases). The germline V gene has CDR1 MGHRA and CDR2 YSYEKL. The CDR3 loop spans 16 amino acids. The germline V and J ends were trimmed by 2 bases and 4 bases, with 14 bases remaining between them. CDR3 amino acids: CASSQTHRVGTGELFF. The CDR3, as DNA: TGCGCCAGCAGCCAAACGCACAGGGTGGGCACCGGGGAGCTGTTTTTT.

DNA for the CDR3: TGTGCCAGTAGTATAGCGCGTTTTCAGGGGCCTACTAACTATGGCTACACCTTC. This encodes CASSIARFQGPTNYGYTF. This chain links TRBV19 with TRBJ1-2, with D perhaps TRBD1 (6 bases). Between the trimmed V and J ends, which lost 1 base and 0 bases, there was a span of 18 bases. Per germline, CDR1 LNHDA and CDR2 SQIVND (reference sequence). The CDR3 is 18 amino acids.

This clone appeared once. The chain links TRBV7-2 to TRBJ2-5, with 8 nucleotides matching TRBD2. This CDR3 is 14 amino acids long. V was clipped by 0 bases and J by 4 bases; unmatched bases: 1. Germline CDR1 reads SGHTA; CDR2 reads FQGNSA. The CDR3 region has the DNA TGTGCCAGCAGCTTAGCTAGCGGGACAGAGACCCAGTACTTC. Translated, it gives CASSLASGTETQYF.

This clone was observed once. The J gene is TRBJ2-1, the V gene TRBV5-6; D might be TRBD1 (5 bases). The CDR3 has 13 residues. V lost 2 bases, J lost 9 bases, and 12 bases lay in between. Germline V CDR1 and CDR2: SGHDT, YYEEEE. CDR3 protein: CASSFKNRPEQFF. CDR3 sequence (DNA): TGTGCCAGCAGCTTTAAGAACAGGCCTGAGCAGTTCTTC.

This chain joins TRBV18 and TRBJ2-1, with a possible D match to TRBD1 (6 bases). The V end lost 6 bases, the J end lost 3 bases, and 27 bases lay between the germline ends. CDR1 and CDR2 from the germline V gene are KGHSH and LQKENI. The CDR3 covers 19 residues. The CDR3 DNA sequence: TGTGCCAGCTCTACGGGGACACCGACTAATAGGGCAAACTACAATGAGCAGTTCTTC. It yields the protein CASSTGTPTNRANYNEQFF.

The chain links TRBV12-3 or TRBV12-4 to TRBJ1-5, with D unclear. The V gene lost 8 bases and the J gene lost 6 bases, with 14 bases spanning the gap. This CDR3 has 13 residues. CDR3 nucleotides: TGTGCCAGCTCGGAACGCGGCTTTCAGCCCCAGCATTTT. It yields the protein CASSERGFQPQHF.

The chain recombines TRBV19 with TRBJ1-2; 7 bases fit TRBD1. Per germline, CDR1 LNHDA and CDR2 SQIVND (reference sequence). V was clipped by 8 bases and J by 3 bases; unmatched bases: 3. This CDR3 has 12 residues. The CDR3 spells CASGDRDYGYTF. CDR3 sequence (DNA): TGTGCCAGTGGCGACAGGGACTATGGCTACACCTTC.

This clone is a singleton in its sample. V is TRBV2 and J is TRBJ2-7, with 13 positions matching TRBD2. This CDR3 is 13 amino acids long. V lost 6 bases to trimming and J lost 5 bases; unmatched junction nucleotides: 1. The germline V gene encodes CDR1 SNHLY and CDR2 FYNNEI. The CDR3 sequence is CASRTSGRNEQYF. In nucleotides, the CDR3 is TGTGCCAGCAGGACTAGCGGGAGGAACGAGCAGTACTTC.

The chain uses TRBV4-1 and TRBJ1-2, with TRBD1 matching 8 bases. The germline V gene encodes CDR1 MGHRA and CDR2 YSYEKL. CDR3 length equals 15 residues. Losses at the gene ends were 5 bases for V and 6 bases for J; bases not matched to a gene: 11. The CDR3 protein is CASSFSQGVIDGYTF. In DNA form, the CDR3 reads TGCGCCAGCAGCTTTTCACAGGGGGTAATAGATGGCTACACCTTC.

In DNA, the CDR3 is TGTGCCAGCAGTTACGCCGGGACAGTCGGGGGAGATGGCTACACCTTC. It encodes CASSYAGTVGGDGYTF. The gene calls are TRBV6-5 and TRBJ1-2; TRBD1 matches at 7 bases. CDR3 size: 16 residues. V was clipped by 2 bases and J by 6 bases; unmatched bases: 12. Germline CDR1 MNHEY, CDR2 SVGAGI.

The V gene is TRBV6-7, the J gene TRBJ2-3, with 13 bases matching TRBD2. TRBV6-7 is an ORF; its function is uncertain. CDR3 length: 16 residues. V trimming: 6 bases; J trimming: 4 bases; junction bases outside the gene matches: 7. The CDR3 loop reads CASSPGLAGVADTQYF. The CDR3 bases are TGTGCCAGCAGCCCCGGACTAGCGGGAGTAGCAGATACGCAGTATTTT.

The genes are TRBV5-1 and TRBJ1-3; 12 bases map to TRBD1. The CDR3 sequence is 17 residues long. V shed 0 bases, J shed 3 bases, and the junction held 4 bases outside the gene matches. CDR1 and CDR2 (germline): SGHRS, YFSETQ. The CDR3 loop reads CASSLAGQGAHGNTIYF. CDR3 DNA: TGCGCCAGCAGCTTGGCGGGACAGGGGGCGCATGGAAACACCATATATTTT.

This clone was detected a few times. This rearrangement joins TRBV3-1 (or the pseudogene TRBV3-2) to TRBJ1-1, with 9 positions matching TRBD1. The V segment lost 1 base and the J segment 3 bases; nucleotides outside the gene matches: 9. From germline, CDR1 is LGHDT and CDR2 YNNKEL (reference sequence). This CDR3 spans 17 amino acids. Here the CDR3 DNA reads TGTGCCAGCAGCCAAGGAATAGGACAGGGGCTAGACACTGAAGCTTTCTTT. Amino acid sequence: CASSQGIGQGLDTEAFF.

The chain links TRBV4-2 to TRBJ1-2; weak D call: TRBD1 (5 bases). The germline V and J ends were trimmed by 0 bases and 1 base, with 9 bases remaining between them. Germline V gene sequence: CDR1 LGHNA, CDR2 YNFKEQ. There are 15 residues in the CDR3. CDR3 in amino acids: CASSQDPDSNYGYTF. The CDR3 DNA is TGTGCCAGCAGCCAAGACCCCGACAGTAACTATGGCTACACCTTC.

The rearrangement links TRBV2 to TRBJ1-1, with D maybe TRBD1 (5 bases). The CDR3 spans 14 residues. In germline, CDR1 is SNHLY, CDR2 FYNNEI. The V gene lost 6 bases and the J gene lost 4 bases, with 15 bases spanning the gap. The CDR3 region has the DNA TGTGCCAGCAGACTCCAGGGTGGTGGCACTGAAGCTTTCTTT. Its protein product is CASRLQGGGTEAFF.

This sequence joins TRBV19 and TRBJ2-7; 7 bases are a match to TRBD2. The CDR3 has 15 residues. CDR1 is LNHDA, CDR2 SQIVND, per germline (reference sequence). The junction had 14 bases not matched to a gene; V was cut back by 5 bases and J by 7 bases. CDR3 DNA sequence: TGTGCCAGTAGTTTTCGGGGGGACGGATCCGTGGAGCAGTACTTC. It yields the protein CASSFRGDGSVEQYF.

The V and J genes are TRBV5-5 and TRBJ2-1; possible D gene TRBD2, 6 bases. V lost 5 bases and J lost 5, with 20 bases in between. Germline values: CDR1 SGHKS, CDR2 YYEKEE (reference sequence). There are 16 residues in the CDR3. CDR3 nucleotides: TGTGCCAGCAGAAAGGGAGCGGGTCACCCCGACAATGAGCAGTTCTTC. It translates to CASRKGAGHPDNEQFF.

The CDR3 nucleotides are TGCGCCAGCAGTCCACCACTAGCGGGGGGGACCTACGAGCAGTACTTC. It translates to CASSPPLAGGTYEQYF. V and J are TRBV10-2 and TRBJ2-7; 13 positions agree with TRBD2. The CDR3 runs to 16 residues. The germline CDR1 and CDR2 sequences are WSHSY and SAAADI. The junction had 6 bases not matched to a gene; V was cut back by 5 bases and J by 2 bases.

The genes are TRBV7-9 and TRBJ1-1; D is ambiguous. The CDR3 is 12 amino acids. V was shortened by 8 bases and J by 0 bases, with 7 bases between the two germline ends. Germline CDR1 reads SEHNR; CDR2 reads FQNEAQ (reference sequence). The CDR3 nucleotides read TGTGCCAGCGCCATTATGAACACTGAAGCTTTCTTT. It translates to CASAIMNTEAFF.

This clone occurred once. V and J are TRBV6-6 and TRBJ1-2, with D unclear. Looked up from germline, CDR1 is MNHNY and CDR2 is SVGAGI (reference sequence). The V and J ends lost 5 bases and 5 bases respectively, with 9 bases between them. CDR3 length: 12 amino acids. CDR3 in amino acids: CASSPRLYGYTF. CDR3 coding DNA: TGTGCCAGCAGTCCCAGACTTTATGGCTACACCTTC.

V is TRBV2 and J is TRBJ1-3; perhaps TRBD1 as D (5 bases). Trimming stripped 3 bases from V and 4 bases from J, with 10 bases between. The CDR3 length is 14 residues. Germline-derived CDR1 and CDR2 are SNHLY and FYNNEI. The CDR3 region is CASSEGRAGNTIYF. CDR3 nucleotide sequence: TGTGCCAGCAGTGAGGGCAGGGCCGGAAACACCATATATTTT. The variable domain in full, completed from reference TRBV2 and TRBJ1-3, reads EPEVTQTPSHQVTQMGQEVILRCVPISNHLYFYWYRQILGQKVEFLVSFYNNEISEKSEIFDDQFSVERPDGSNFTLKIRSTKLEDSAMYFCASSEGRAGNTIYFGEGSWLTVV.

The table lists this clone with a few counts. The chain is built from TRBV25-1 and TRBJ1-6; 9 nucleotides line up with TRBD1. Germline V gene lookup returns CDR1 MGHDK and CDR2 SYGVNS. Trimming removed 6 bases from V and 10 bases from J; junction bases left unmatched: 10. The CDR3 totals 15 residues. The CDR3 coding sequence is TGTGCCAGCAGAGCCCGGGACAGGGTTGGATCACCCCTCCACTTT. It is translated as CASRARDRVGSPLHF.

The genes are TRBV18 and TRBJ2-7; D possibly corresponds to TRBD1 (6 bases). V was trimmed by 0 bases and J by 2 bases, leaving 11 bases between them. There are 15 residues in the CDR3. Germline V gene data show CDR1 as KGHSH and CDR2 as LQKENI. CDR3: CASSPPQQGPYEQYF. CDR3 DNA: TGTGCCAGCTCACCACCGCAACAGGGTCCCTACGAGCAGTACTTC.